This entry concerns a single T cell receptor beta chain. Its antigen is unknown. There are no base qualities to consult, and no much larger clone falls within one base. The data derive from a study of CD8+ T cells in alopecia areata (dated by TCRdb to 2016 to 2018). General notes on the study: The treated patients took part in an open-label pilot trial in which moderate-to-severe alopecia areata was treated with oral tofacitinib at 5 to 10 mg twice daily. Patients received tofacitinib for 6 to 18 months and were then followed off drug for 6 months to check for delayed response and recurrence. Disease severity in treated patients was measured with the SALT score, which quantifies the percentage of affected scalp surface area. In both human patients and the C3H/HeJ mouse model, the study applied high-throughput TCRbeta sequencing to look at T cell clonal expansion in alopecia areata. On the human side, TCRbeta sequencing was run on scalp tissue and on sorted CD4+ and CD8+ peripheral blood T cells from healthy controls and from alopecia areata patients with either patchy or totalis/universalis disease. Patients on tofacitinib were biopsied at baseline and after 4 and 24 weeks of treatment, and several of the patients also had a later scalp biopsy. Scalp clonality was compared among normal scalp (n=4), patchy alopecia areata scalp (n=8), and alopecia totalis/universalis scalp (n=8). RNA came from the PAXgene miRNA kit for fixed scalp, the miRNeasy kit for PBMCs, and the RNeasy kit for mouse skin. immunoSEQ multiplex PCR using 35 Vbeta forward primers and 13 Jbeta reverse primers was used to amplify TCRbeta CDR3 regions. Findings and caveats that apply to the study as a whole: With tofacitinib, both scalp clonality and the number of expanded CD8+ clones among the top 100 scalp clones went down significantly. Because the treated cohort was small and had only one nonresponder, larger studies are needed to examine links between baseline CD8+ expansion and response. Many expanded lesional clones were found to persist in scalp and blood during tofacitinib treatment, and relapse after treatment cessation may be partly explained by this persistence. Shared TCR sequences between patients were less evident than in mice, which may be partly attributable to HLA diversity in the patient population. Scalp TCR repertoire analysis is complicated because resident alphabeta T cells in normal human skin are also sequenced, whereas mouse skin is dominated by gammadelta T cells. Higher clonality and more expanded CD8+ clones were observed in lesional scalp than in normal scalp, particularly in alopecia totalis/universalis, a finding suggestive of antigenic drive.

Library construction relied on the immunoSEQ multiplex PCR assay. For TCR sequencing, RNA was extracted from every sample and reverse transcribed into cDNA to serve as template. SuperScript III was used to make first-strand cDNA, primed with a 2:1 mix of oligo-dT and random hexamers. A synthetic immune receptor repertoire was used to measure amplification bias, and any remaining bias was corrected computationally. Under the source paper's analysis protocol: Raw reads were preprocessed to remove errors, and CDR3 was defined according to IMGT conventions as the region from the conserved cysteine to phenylalanine. Clonality was computed by normalizing Shannon entropy by log2 of the number of productive unique TCRs and subtracting the result from 1. Whether scalp clones were CD4 or CD8 was inferred by matching scalp TCRbeta sequences against CD4 and CD8 repertoires sorted from blood. Not all clones reach the TCRdb copy of this immuneACCESS table, which keeps in-frame sequences only. Checked studies attribute under half of the gap to unresolved V genes and leave the rest unexplained. V and J calls and clone size are copied from that table; D and trimming were computed from the DNA. This sample gives roughly 250,000 clones in total; roughly 60% of them show up just once. The top ten constitute 0.93% of the sample.

Trimming takes 3 bases from V and 8 bases from J, and the germline ends sit 10 bases apart. From cysteine to phenylalanine, the CDR3 is 12 amino acids long. Only the CDR3 portion is preserved as DNA: 36 bases, with reading frame beginning at the first base. The germline V gene (reference sequence) sets CDR1 to SEHNR and CDR2 to FQNEAQ. Read against the paper, the sample's treatment or condition label means: oral pan-JAK inhibitor, 5-10 mg twice daily. Lesional scalp punch biopsies and peripheral blood were collected from alopecia areata patients. PBMCs were isolated by density centrifugation and stained for CD3, CD4 and CD8, after which CD4+ and CD8+ T cells were sorted on a FACSAria.

Sequenced material: CD4+ T cells sorted from blood, taken around week 54, from a patient treated with tofacitinib. This receptor was identified in a human donor with alopecia areata. The rearrangement joined TRBV7-9 to TRBJ1-2, with no confidently assigned D gene. The DNA sequence reads TGTGCCAGCAGCTTTCGAAATGAGGGCTACACCTTC. Translated, it gives CASSFRNEGYTF.